This T cell receptor (beta chain) was recovered during a study of CD8 T cells in ankylosing spondylitis. Study findings and constraints: Reported data indicate significant enrichment of disease-linked clones within matched ankylosing spondylitis synovial fluid. What appeared characteristic of ankylosing spondylitis blood was a TCR beta motif of 7 or 8 highly homologous variants. Previously reported in reactive arthritis synovial fluid and blood were some of the motif variants.

As regards this clonotype: The antigen is unknown.

With molecular barcodes, quantitative 5'-RACE was used to make the TCR beta libraries. TCRdb re-called the 5' RACE reads through MiXCR, storing one row per CDR3 protein. The sample records about 250,000 distinct CDR3 sequences, roughly 32% being singletons. CDR1 SGHDT and CDR2 YYEEEE come from the germline V gene. This CDR3 region has 15 residues. Trimming pared 2 bases from V and 0 bases from J, leaving 9 bases between. Sample: blood, either unsorted or a sorted T cell fraction (not recorded which). This sequence joins TRBV5-6 and TRBJ2-4; D is possibly TRBD1 (5 bases). The source of this sequence is a male donor with ankylosing spondylitis or in good health (not recorded which). This CDR3 is CASSFRGIAKNIQYF. The CDR3 nucleotides are TGTGCCAGCAGCTTTAGGGGTATAGCCAAAAACATTCAGTACTTC.